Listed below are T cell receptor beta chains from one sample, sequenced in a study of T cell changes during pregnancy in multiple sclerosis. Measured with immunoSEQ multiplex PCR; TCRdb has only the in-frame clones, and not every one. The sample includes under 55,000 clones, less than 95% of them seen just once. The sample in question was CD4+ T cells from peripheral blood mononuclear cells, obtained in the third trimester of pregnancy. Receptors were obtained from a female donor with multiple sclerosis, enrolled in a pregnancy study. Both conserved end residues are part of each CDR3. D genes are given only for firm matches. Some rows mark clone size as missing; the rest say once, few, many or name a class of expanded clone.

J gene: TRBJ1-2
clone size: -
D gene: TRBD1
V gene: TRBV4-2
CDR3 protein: CASSQTGGIGGYTF
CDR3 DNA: TGTGCCAGCAGCCAGACAGGGGGCATAGGCGGCTACACCTTC

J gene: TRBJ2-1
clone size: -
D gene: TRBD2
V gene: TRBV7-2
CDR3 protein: CASSRKGLAANEQFF
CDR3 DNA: TGTGCCAGCAGCCGAAAAGGACTAGCCGCCAATGAGCAGTTCTTC

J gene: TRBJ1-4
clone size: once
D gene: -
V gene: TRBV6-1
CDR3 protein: CASSVGGWPTGKRGFF
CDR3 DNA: TGTGCCAGCAGTGTGGGGGGGTGGCCGACGGGGAAAAGGGGGTTTTTT

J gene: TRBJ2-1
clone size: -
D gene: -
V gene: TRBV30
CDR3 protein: CAWRGTKNHRNEQFF
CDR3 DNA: TGTGCCTGGAGGGGTACTAAAAACCACCGCAATGAGCAGTTCTTC

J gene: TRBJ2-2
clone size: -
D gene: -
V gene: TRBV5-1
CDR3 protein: CASIAGPGTGELFF
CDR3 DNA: TGCGCCAGCATTGCCGGGCCGGGGACCGGGGAGCTGTTTTTT

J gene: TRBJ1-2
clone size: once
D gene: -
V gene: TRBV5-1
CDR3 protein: CASSPSGDGYTF
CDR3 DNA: TGCGCCAGCAGCCCCTCAGGGGATGGCTACACCTTC

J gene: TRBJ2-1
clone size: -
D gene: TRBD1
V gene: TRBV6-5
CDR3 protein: CASSPGQAINEQFF
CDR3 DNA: TGTGCCAGCAGTCCCGGACAGGCTATAAATGAGCAGTTCTTC

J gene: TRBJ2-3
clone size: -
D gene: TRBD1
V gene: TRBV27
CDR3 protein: CASSARTGGTDTQYF
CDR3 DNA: TGTGCCAGCAGTGCCCGGACAGGGGGCACAGATACGCAGTATTTT

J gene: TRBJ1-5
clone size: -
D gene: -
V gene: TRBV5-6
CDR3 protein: CASSLQGSNQPQHF
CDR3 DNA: TGTGCCAGCAGCTTACAGGGAAGCAATCAGCCCCAGCATTTT

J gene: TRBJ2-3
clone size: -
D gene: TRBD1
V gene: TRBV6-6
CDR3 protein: CASSSRQGEVTQYF
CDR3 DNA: TGTGCCAGCAGTTCCCGACAGGGTGAAGTTACGCAGTATTTT

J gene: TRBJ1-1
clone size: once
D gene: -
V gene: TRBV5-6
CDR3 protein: CASSLAPGMGAFF
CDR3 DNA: TGTGCCAGCAGCTTAGCCCCCGGGATGGGAGCTTTCTTT

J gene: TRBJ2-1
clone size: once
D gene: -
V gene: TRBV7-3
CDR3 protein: CASSPGFGSYNEQFF
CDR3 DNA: TGTGCCAGCAGCCCAGGGTTTGGGTCCTACAATGAGCAGTTCTTC

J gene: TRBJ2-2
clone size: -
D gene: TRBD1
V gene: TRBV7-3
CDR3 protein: CASSPHGQGAGGELFF
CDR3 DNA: TGTGCCAGCAGCCCTCACGGACAGGGGGCGGGCGGGGAGCTGTTTTTT

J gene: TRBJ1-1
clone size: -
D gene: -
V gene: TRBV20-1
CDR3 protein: CSEGGDTEAFF
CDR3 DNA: TGCAGTGAAGGGGGTGATACTGAAGCTTTCTTT

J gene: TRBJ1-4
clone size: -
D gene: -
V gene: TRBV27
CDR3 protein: CASSSLGGNEKLFF
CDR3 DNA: TGTGCCAGCAGTTCCCTTGGAGGTAATGAAAAACTGTTTTTT

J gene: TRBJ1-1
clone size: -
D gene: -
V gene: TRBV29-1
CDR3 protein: CSVVSGVTEAFF
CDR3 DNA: TGCAGCGTTGTTTCCGGGGTGACTGAAGCTTTCTTT

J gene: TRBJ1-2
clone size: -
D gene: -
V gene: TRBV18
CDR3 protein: CASSLYREEGYTF
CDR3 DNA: TGTGCCAGCTCACTATACAGGGAAGAGGGCTACACCTTC

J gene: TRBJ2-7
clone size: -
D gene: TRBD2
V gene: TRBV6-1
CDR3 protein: CASSEFGRDYEQYF
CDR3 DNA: TGTGCCAGCAGTGAATTTGGGAGGGATTACGAGCAGTACTTC

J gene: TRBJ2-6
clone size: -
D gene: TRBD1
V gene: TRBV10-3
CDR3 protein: CAISDSRGTGRGANVLTF
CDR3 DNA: TGTGCCATCAGTGATTCAAGGGGGACAGGGCGTGGGGCCAACGTCCTGACTTTC

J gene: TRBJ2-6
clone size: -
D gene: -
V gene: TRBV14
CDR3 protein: CASSQTASGANVLTF
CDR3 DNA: TGTGCCAGCAGCCAAACAGCCTCTGGGGCCAACGTCCTGACTTTC

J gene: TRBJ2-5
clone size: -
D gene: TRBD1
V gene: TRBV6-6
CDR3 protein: CASSGRTGGGRETQYF
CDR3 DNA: TGTGCCAGCAGCGGCCGGACAGGGGGGGGTCGAGAGACCCAGTACTTC

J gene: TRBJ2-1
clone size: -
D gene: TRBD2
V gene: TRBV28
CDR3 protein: CASSSLLAGERLGNEQFF
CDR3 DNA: TGTGCCAGCAGTTCTCTACTAGCGGGAGAAAGGTTGGGGAATGAGCAGTTCTTC

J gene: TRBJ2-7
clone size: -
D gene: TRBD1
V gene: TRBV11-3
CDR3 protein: CASLARRDRGGEQYF
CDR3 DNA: TGTGCCAGCCTGGCCCGGAGGGACAGGGGTGGCGAGCAGTACTTC

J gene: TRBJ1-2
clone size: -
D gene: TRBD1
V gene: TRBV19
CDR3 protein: CASTTTGGIYGYTF
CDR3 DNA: TGTGCCAGTACCACGACAGGGGGTATTTATGGCTACACCTTC